The 23 T cell receptor beta chains below all came from one sample that was sequenced in a study of T cell responses to AZD1222 COVID-19 vaccine. Data came from immunoSEQ multiplex PCR; TCRdb stores just in-frame clones and leaves some out. Of around 200,000 clones in the sample, 85% to 90% were seen once. The material sequenced was peripheral blood, taken on day 0 of AZD1222 vaccination. The receptor source for this set is an adult in good health.

Only a few counts were recorded for this clone. The chain joins TRBV19 to TRBJ1-1; 7 bases match TRBD1. The CDR3 extends over 17 amino acids. The germline V gene encodes CDR1 LNHDA and CDR2 SQIVND (reference sequence). The J segment lost 3 bases and the V segment lost 5 bases, leaving 15 bases of the junction unmatched. In DNA form, the CDR3 reads TGTGCCAGTAGTTCGGGACAGAACCCTGTCCTTGACACTGAAGCTTTCTTT. Residues: CASSSGQNPVLDTEAFF.

The V and J genes are TRBV11-2 and TRBJ1-1; TRBD1 matches 9 bases. This CDR3 comprises 15 residues. Per the germline V gene, CDR1 is SGHAT and CDR2 is FQNNGV. V shed 5 bases and J 5 bases; nucleotides not matched to a gene: 9. The CDR3 loop is CASSRTGALRTEAFF. In DNA, the CDR3 is TGTGCCAGCAGCCGGACAGGGGCCCTGAGGACTGAAGCTTTCTTT. Combining the CDR3 with reference TRBV11-2 and TRBJ1-1 gives the whole variable domain EAGVAQSPRYKIIEKRQSVAFWCNPISGHATLYWYQQILGQGPKLLIQFQNNGVVDDSQLPKDRFSAERLKGVDSTLKIQPAKLEDSAVYLCASSRTGALRTEAFFGQGTRLTVV.

The chain joins TRBV28 to TRBJ2-3, with TRBD2 matching over 8 bases. The V gene end was trimmed by 5 bases and the J gene end by 2 bases; junction bases not matched to a gene: 15. Germline V gene lookup returns CDR1 MDHEN and CDR2 SYDVKM. CDR3 length equals 18 residues. The CDR3 bases are TGTGCCAGCAGTCCCTCGCTAGGAGCGGGAGACTCCACAGATACGCAGTATTTT. Amino acid sequence: CASSPSLGAGDSTDTQYF.

The genes are TRBV19 and TRBJ2-1, with a tentative D call TRBD1 (5 bases). The V gene's germline CDR1 is LNHDA and CDR2 SQIVND (reference sequence). The CDR3 is 14 residues long. With 5 bases removed from V and 6 bases from J, the gap between germline ends came to 14 bases. The CDR3 sequence: CASSARGNANEQFF. CDR3 coding DNA: TGTGCCAGTAGTGCTAGGGGAAATGCCAATGAGCAGTTCTTC.

The chain has TRBV11-2 and TRBJ1-2, with 7 bases that match TRBD1. The V and J ends lost 1 base and 3 bases, in that order; junction bases with no gene match: 5. The CDR3 is 15 amino acids. The V gene's germline CDR1 is SGHAT and CDR2 FQNNGV. CDR3 sequence: CASSLGGGGDYGYTF. The DNA for the CDR3 is TGTGCCAGCAGCTTAGGCGGAGGGGGCGACTATGGCTACACCTTC. The full variable domain, completed using reference TRBV11-2 and TRBJ1-2, is EAGVAQSPRYKIIEKRQSVAFWCNPISGHATLYWYQQILGQGPKLLIQFQNNGVVDDSQLPKDRFSAERLKGVDSTLKIQPAKLEDSAVYLCASSLGGGGDYGYTFGSGTRLTVV.

The V gene is TRBV6-5, the J gene TRBJ1-3, with 8 positions matching TRBD1. CDR3 length: 15 residues. The ends lost 2 bases at V and 4 bases at J; junction bases unmatched: 4. The germline gives CDR1 MNHEY, CDR2 SVGAGI. For the CDR3, the DNA is TGTGCCAGCAGTTACCAGGGGGCGCAGGGAAACACCATATATTTT. It encodes CASSYQGAQGNTIYF.

The rearrangement uses TRBV5-1 and TRBJ2-3, with 8 bases matching TRBD1. V was pared by 5 bases and J by 3 bases, with 5 bases of the junction left unmatched. Germline V gives CDR1 SGHRS, CDR2 YFSETQ. The CDR3 is made up of 14 amino acids. The CDR3 nucleotides are TGCGCCAGCAGACCCGGACAGGGTACAGATACGCAGTATTTT. Residues: CASRPGQGTDTQYF.

The V gene is TRBV28, the J gene TRBJ2-1; D is possibly TRBD2 (5 bases). This CDR3 is 14 amino acids long. Germline V gene data show CDR1 as MDHEN and CDR2 as SYDVKM. With 6 bases removed from V and 9 bases from J, the gap between germline ends came to 18 bases. As DNA, the CDR3 is TGTGCCAGCAGGTCGCGGAGGATTATTGTTGAGCAGTTCTTC. Protein product: CASRSRRIIVEQFF.

The V and J genes are TRBV27 and TRBJ1-6; 7 nucleotides align to TRBD1. Germline V gene lookup returns CDR1 MNHEY and CDR2 SMNVEV (reference sequence). This CDR3 has 15 residues. The J segment lost 6 bases and the V segment lost 5 bases, leaving 7 bases of the junction unmatched. The CDR3 DNA reads as TGTGCCAGCAGTATACAGGGGAATCGTAATTCACCCCTCCACTTT. It translates to CASSIQGNRNSPLHF.

The chain is built from TRBV11-1 and TRBJ1-2; the match to TRBD1 covers 11 bases. The CDR3 extends over 15 amino acids. Looked up from germline, CDR1 is SGHAT and CDR2 is FQDESV (reference sequence). The J segment lost 2 bases and the V segment lost 5 bases, leaving 4 bases of the junction unmatched. CDR3 DNA sequence: TGTGCCAGCAGCCTTGGGACAGGGGGAAACTATGGCTACACCTTC. This translates into CASSLGTGGNYGYTF. The whole variable domain, remainder taken from reference TRBV11-1 and TRBJ1-2, is EAEVAQSPRYKITEKSQAVAFWCDPISGHATLYWYRQILGQGPELLVQFQDESVVDDSQLPKDRFSAERLKGVDSTLKIQPAELGDSAMYLCASSLGTGGNYGYTFGSGTRLTVV.

This clone was recorded only once. The CDR3 is CASGPGGGNYGYTF. CDR3 DNA: TGCGCCAGCGGCCCGGGAGGGGGGAACTATGGCTACACCTTC. V is TRBV5-1 and J is TRBJ1-2, with a possible D match to TRBD1 (6 bases). V lost 7 bases and J 2 bases, leaving 15 bases between the germline ends. Germline CDR1 and CDR2: SGHRS and YFSETQ. CDR3 length: 14 amino acids.

The chain joins TRBV19 to TRBJ2-1; tentative D call: TRBD1 (6 bases). Trimming took off 3 bases at V and 4 bases at J, with 10 bases between the two ends. Looked up from germline, CDR1 is LNHDA and CDR2 is SQIVND (reference sequence). The CDR3 consists of 14 residues. The CDR3 sequence: CASSIGQGYNEQFF. CDR3 DNA: TGTGCCAGTAGTATCGGGCAGGGGTACAATGAGCAGTTCTTC.

This rearrangement joins TRBV19 to TRBJ2-7, with 9 positions matching TRBD1. This CDR3 comprises 16 residues. The V segment lost 5 bases and the J segment 5 bases; nucleotides outside the gene matches: 13. CDR1 is LNHDA and CDR2 is SQIVND in the germline V gene (reference sequence). CDR3 DNA: TGTGCCAGTAGTCGCCCCCCGGGACAGGGTATCAACGAGCAGTACTTC. Protein product: CASSRPPGQGINEQYF. Variable domain in full (rest from reference TRBV19 and TRBJ2-7): DGGITQSPKYLFRKEGQNVTLSCEQNLNHDAMYWYRQDPGQGLRLIYYSQIVNDFQKGDIAEGYSVSREKKESFPLTVTSAQKNPTAFYLCASSRPPGQGINEQYFGPGTRLTVT.

The chain combines TRBV5-5 with TRBJ2-3; 7 bases map to TRBD2. The germline CDR1 and CDR2 sequences are SGHKS and YYEKEE (reference sequence). This CDR3 comprises 15 residues. V shed 4 bases, J shed 0 bases, and the junction held 5 bases outside the gene matches. The DNA for the CDR3 is TGTGCCAGCAGCCCCACTAGCGCTAGCACAGATACGCAGTATTTT. As protein: CASSPTSASTDTQYF.

The rearrangement joins TRBV9 to TRBJ2-7; 7 positions match TRBD1. Unmatched junction bases numbered 6, after V lost 3 bases and J lost 3 bases. Germline V gives CDR1 SGDLS, CDR2 YYNGEE. This CDR3 is 14 amino acids long. The CDR3 DNA reads as TGTGCCAGCAGCGCGAGGGGACAGAACTACGAGCAGTACTTC. Translated: CASSARGQNYEQYF.

This chain links TRBV15 with TRBJ1-4; D gene unclear. The CDR3 length is 14 residues. V lost 1 base to trimming and J lost 8 bases, with 11 bases between them. From germline, CDR1 is LNHNV and CDR2 YYDKDF (reference sequence). The CDR3 loop is CATSRAQHAEKLFF. CDR3 DNA sequence: TGTGCCACCAGCAGAGCCCAGCACGCCGAAAAACTGTTTTTT.

V usage is TRBV7-8 and J usage is TRBJ2-1; 9 bases agree with TRBD1. V lost 2 bases and J lost 6; bases outside the gene matches: 2. Germline CDR1 is SGHVS and CDR2 is FQNEAQ. CDR3 length: 14 residues. CDR3 amino acids: CASSLLGQGNEQFF. The CDR3 nucleotides are TGTGCCAGCAGCTTATTGGGACAGGGCAATGAGCAGTTCTTC.

As regards this clone: Other nucleotide sequences in the sample specify the same CDR3. The rearrangement joins TRBV6-5 to TRBJ1-3; tentatively, D is TRBD1 (5 bases). From germline, CDR1 is MNHEY and CDR2 SVGAGI. Trimming took 5 bases from V and 0 from J, leaving 5 bases between them. CDR3 length equals 13 residues. CDR3: CASSQGSGNTIYF. CDR3 nucleotide sequence: TGTGCCAGCAGTCAGGGCTCTGGAAACACCATATATTTT.

Remarks on this clone: Other DNA sequences of this sample code for an identical CDR3. The chain couples TRBV12-3 or TRBV12-4 to TRBJ2-7; D is possibly TRBD1 (6 bases). The CDR3 sequence is 13 residues long. V lost 3 bases and J 1 base, leaving 7 bases between the germline ends. In DNA form, the CDR3 reads TGTGCCAGCAGTTTGGACAGTTCCTACGAGCAGTACTTC. The encoded protein is CASSLDSSYEQYF.

The J gene is TRBJ2-7, the V gene TRBV7-9; no firm D call. The CDR3 contains 14 residues. In germline, CDR1 is SEHNR, CDR2 FQNEAQ (reference sequence). The ends were cut back, 5 bases at V and 0 bases at J, with 11 bases in the middle. CDR3 in DNA: TGTGCCAGCAGCCCGGACCTAAGCTCCTACGAGCAGTACTTC. It translates to CASSPDLSSYEQYF.

The J gene is TRBJ2-3, the V gene TRBV28; 7 nucleotides line up with TRBD1. V shed 3 bases, J shed 6 bases, and the junction held 9 bases outside the gene matches. This CDR3 has 15 residues. In germline, CDR1 is MDHEN, CDR2 SYDVKM. The CDR3 here is CASSLTGQLGDTQYF. The CDR3, as DNA: TGTGCCAGCAGTTTGACGGGACAGTTAGGGGATACGCAGTATTTT. Full variable domain (rest looked up from reference TRBV28 and TRBJ2-3): DVKVTQSSRYLVKRTGEKVFLECVQDMDHENMFWYRQDPGLGLRLIYFSYDVKMKEKGDIPEGYSVSREKKERFSLILESASTNQTSMYLCASSLTGQLGDTQYFGPGTRLTVL.

This chain links TRBV4-1 with TRBJ1-6; no clear D gene. The CDR3 contains 13 residues. V gave up 5 bases and J gave up 10 bases, with 12 bases separating them. Per the germline V gene, CDR1 is MGHRA and CDR2 is YSYEKL. The CDR3 is CASSSTALSPLHF. CDR3 in DNA: TGCGCCAGCAGCTCAACGGCATTATCACCCCTCCACTTT.

The chain carries TRBV28 and TRBJ1-2, with D tentatively TRBD1 (5 bases). The CDR3 loop spans 13 amino acids. Germline V gene data show CDR1 as MDHEN and CDR2 as SYDVKM. The germline V and J ends were trimmed by 3 bases and 4 bases, with 9 bases remaining between them. As DNA, the CDR3 is TGTGCCAGCAGTTTGGGCAGGGCCTATGGCTACACCTTC. Protein sequence: CASSLGRAYGYTF.